The 9 T cell receptor beta chains presented below share a single source sample, sequenced in a study of blood T cell repertoires in COVID-19. Repertoires were generated with immunoSEQ multiplex PCR, while TCRdb's copy carries only in-frame clones and drops some. The sample has over 200,000 clones; more than 75% are singletons. Sequences were obtained from PBMCs or T cells enriched from blood (not recorded which). These receptors originate from a man aged 18 to 30 who had recovered from COVID-19.

The chain carries TRBV4-2 and TRBJ2-7; 10 bases are shared with TRBD2. CDR3 length: 17 residues. Germline lookup yields CDR1 LGHNA and CDR2 YNFKEQ. V shed 3 bases, J shed 6 bases, and the junction held 14 bases outside the gene matches. For the CDR3, the DNA is TGTGCCAGCAGCCAGCCCCACCACGAGCGGGAGGGCCGCGAGCAGTACTTC. It translates to CASSQPHHEREGREQYF.

This chain uses TRBV10-3 with TRBJ1-3; D not certain. CDR1 is ENHRY and CDR2 is SYGVKD in the germline V gene. The CDR3 consists of 15 residues. Trimming removed 6 bases from V and 0 bases from J, with 12 bases in between. The CDR3: CAISGGGSSGNTIYF. The CDR3 bases are TGTGCCATCAGCGGTGGCGGGAGCTCTGGAAACACCATATATTTT.

J is TRBJ2-3 and V is TRBV28; no firm D call. CDR1 and CDR2 from the germline V gene are MDHEN and SYDVKM. The CDR3 consists of 14 residues. The V and J ends lost 2 bases and 0 bases respectively, with 6 bases between them. CDR3 residues: CASSLPGSTDTQYF. In nucleotides, the CDR3 is TGTGCCAGCAGTTTACCAGGTAGCACAGATACGCAGTATTTT. Full variable domain (missing parts from reference TRBV28 and TRBJ2-3): DVKVTQSSRYLVKRTGEKVFLECVQDMDHENMFWYRQDPGLGLRLIYFSYDVKMKEKGDIPEGYSVSREKKERFSLILESASTNQTSMYLCASSLPGSTDTQYFGPGTRLTVL.

The chain combines TRBV3-1 (or the pseudogene TRBV3-2) with TRBJ1-2, with D hard to call. Germline V gene data show CDR1 as LGHDT and CDR2 as YNNKEL (reference sequence). V dropped 4 bases and J dropped 3 bases, with 15 bases sitting between them. This CDR3 is built from 15 residues. The DNA of the CDR3 is TGTGCCAGCAGCCGAGTCGGTGGGCCCTACTATGGCTACACCTTC. It is translated as CASSRVGGPYYGYTF.

The chain's CDR3 is CASTPGSYEQYF. CDR3 sequence (DNA): TGTGCCAGCACCCCCGGGTCCTACGAGCAGTACTTC. The chain combines TRBV28 with TRBJ2-7; unclear D gene. V was trimmed by 7 bases and J by 1 base, leaving 8 bases between them. The length of the CDR3 is 12 residues. Germline V CDR1 and CDR2: MDHEN, SYDVKM.

This clone came up once. The chain is built from TRBV28 and TRBJ2-7, with TRBD1 matching over 9 bases. This CDR3 contains 14 residues. CDR1 is MDHEN and CDR2 is SYDVKM in the germline V gene. With 2 bases clipped from V and 5 bases from J, the junction kept 4 bases outside the gene matches. CDR3 nucleotides: TGTGCCAGCAGTTTAAGGGGACAGGGCGACGAGCAGTACTTC. This translates into CASSLRGQGDEQYF.

The rearrangement links TRBV19 to TRBJ1-6, with 9 bases that match TRBD1. From germline, CDR1 is LNHDA and CDR2 SQIVND (reference sequence). The CDR3 is 19 amino acids. V trimming: 5 bases; J trimming: 0 bases; junction bases outside the gene matches: 11. In nucleotides, the CDR3 is TGTGCCAGTAGTCCAACGGGGACAGGGACGAGCTCCTATAATTCACCCCTCCACTTT. Translating it yields CASSPTGTGTSSYNSPLHF. Drawing the rest from reference TRBV19 and TRBJ1-6, the complete variable domain is DGGITQSPKYLFRKEGQNVTLSCEQNLNHDAMYWYRQDPGQGLRLIYYSQIVNDFQKGDIAEGYSVSREKKESFPLTVTSAQKNPTAFYLCASSPTGTGTSSYNSPLHFGNGTRLTVT.

The chain combines TRBV2 with TRBJ1-4; 7 bases are shared with TRBD1. CDR1 SNHLY and CDR2 FYNNEI come from the germline V gene. Trimming removed 8 bases from V and 7 bases from J; junction bases left unmatched: 13. The CDR3 extends over 15 amino acids. For the CDR3, the DNA is TGTGCCAGCCGGCAGACTAGACAGGGAGGTGAAAAACTGTTTTTT. Amino acids: CASRQTRQGGEKLFF.

The rearrangement links TRBV6-1 to TRBJ1-5; D gene uncertain. The CDR3 totals 14 residues. Looked up from germline, CDR1 is MNHNS and CDR2 is SASEGT. The V and J ends lost 2 bases and 5 bases respectively, with 10 bases between them. CDR3 DNA sequence: TGTGCCAGCAGTGAATGGAGGAGGGATCAGCCCCAGCATTTT. Residues: CASSEWRRDQPQHF.